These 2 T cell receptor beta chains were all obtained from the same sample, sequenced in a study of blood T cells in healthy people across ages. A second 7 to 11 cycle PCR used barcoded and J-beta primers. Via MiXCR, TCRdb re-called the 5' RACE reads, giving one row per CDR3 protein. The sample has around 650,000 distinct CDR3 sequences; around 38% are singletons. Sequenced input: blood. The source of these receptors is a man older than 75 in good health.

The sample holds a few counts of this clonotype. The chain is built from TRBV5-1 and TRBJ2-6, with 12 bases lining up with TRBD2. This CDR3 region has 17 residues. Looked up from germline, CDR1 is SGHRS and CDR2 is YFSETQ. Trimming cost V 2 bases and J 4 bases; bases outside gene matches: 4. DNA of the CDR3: TGCGCCAGCAGCTTACTAGCGGGAGGACCCGGGGCCAACGTCCTGACTTTC. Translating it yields CASSLLAGGPGANVLTF.

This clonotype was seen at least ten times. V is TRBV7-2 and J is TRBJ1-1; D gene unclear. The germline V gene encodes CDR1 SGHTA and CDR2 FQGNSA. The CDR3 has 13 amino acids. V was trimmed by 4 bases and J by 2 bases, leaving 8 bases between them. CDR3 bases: TGTGCCAGCAGCTCCCAACGCAACACTGAAGCTTTCTTT. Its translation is CASSSQRNTEAFF.